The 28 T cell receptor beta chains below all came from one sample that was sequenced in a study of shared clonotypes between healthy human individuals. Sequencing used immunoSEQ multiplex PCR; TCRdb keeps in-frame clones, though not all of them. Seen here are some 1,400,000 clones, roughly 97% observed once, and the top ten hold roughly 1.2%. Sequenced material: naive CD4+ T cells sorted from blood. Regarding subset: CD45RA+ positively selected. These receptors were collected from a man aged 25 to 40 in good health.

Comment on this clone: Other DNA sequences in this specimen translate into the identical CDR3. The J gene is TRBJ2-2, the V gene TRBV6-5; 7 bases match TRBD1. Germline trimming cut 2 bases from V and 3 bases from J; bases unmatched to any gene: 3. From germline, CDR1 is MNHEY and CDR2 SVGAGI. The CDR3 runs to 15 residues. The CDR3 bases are TGTGCCAGCAGTTACCGGACAGGAGACACCGGGGAGCTGTTTTTT. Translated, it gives CASSYRTGDTGELFF.

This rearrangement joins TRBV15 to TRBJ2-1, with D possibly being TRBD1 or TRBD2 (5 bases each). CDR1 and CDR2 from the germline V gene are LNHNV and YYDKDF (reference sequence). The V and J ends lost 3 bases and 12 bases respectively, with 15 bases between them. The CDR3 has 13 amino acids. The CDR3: CATSRTRGGSQFF. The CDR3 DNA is TGTGCCACCAGCAGGACTCGGGGCGGGTCGCAGTTCTTC.

CDR3 amino acids: CASSEEGQSYNEQFF. CDR3 coding DNA: TGTGCCAGCAGTGAGGAGGGCCAGTCCTACAATGAGCAGTTCTTC. The chain is built from TRBV6-1 and TRBJ2-1, with D perhaps TRBD2 (6 bases). Trimming shortened V by 3 bases and J by 1 base, and 10 bases separated the two germline ends. Looked up from germline, CDR1 is MNHNS and CDR2 is SASEGT. This CDR3 is 15 amino acids long.

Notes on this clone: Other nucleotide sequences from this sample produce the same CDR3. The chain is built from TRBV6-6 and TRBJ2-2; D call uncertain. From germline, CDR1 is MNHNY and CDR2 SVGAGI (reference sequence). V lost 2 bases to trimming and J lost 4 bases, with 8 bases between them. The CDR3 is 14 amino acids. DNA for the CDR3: TGTGCCAGCAGTTACGGTGTCGCCACCGGGGAGCTGTTTTTT. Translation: CASSYGVATGELFF.

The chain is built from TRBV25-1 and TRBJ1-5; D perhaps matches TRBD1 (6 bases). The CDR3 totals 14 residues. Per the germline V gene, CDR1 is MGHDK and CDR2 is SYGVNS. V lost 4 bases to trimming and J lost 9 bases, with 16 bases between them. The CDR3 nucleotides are TGTGCCAGCAGTGGGGACAACCTGCGGGGGCCCCAGCATTTT. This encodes CASSGDNLRGPQHF.

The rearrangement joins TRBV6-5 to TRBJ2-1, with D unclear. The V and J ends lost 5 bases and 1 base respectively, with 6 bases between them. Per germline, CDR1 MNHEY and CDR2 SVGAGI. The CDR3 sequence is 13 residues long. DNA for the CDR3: TGTGCCAGCAGTATTGATTCCTACAATGAGCAGTTCTTC. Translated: CASSIDSYNEQFF.

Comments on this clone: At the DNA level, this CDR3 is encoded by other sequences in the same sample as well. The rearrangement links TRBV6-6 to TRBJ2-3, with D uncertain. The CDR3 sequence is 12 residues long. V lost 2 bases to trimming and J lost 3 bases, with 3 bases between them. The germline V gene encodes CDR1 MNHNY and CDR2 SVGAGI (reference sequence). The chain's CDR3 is CASSYGTDTQYF. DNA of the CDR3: TGTGCCAGCAGTTACGGGACAGATACGCAGTATTTT.

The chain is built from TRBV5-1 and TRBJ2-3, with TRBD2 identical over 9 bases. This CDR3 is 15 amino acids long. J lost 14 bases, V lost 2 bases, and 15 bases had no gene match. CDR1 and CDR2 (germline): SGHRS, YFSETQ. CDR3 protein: CASSLGGSSGSPPYF. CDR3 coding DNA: TGCGCCAGCAGCTTAGGGGGAAGTAGCGGGAGCCCCCCGTATTTT.

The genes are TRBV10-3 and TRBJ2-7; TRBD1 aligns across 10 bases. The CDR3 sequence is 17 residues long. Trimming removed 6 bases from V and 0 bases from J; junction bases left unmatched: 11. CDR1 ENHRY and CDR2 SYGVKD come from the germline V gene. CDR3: CAISRDRGSMASYEQYF. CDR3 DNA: TGTGCCATCAGCCGGGACAGGGGTTCTATGGCCTCCTACGAGCAGTACTTC.

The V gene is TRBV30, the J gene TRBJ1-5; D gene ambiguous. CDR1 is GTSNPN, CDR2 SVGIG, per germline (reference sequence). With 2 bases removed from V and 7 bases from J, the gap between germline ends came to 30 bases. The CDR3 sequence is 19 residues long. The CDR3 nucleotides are TGTGCCTGGAGTATGACGCCCGCCCGGGGTAGGGTGCCCGGGCAGCCCCAGCATTTT. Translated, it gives CAWSMTPARGRVPGQPQHF.

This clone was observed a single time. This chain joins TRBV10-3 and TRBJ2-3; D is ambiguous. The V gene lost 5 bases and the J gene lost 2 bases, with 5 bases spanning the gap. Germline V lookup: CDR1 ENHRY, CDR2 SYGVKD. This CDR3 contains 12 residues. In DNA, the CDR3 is TGTGCCATCAGTATTTACACAGATACGCAGTATTTT. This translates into CAISIYTDTQYF.

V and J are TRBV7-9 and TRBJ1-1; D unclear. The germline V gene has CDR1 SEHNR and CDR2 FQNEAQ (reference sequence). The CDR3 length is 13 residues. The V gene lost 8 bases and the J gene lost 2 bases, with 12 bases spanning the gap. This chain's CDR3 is CASSPNINTEAFF. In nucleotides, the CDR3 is TGTGCCAGCTCCCCCAATATCAACACTGAAGCTTTCTTT. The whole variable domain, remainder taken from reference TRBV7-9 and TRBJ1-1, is DTGVSQNPRHKITKRGQNVTFRCDPISEHNRLYWYRQTLGQGPEFLTYFQNEAQLEKSRLLSDRFSAERPKGSFSTLEIQRTEQGDSAMYLCASSPNINTEAFFGQGTRLTVV.

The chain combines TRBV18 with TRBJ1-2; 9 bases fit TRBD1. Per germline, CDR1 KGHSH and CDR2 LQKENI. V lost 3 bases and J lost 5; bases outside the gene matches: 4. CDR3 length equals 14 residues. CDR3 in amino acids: CASSPGTGRYGYTF. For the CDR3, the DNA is TGTGCCAGCTCACCGGGGACAGGGCGGTATGGCTACACCTTC.

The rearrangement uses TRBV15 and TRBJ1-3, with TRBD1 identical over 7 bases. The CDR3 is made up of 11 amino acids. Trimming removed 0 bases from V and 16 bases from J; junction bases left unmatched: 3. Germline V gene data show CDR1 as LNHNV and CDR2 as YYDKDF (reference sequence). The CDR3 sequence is CATSRDEGAYF. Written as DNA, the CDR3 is TGTGCCACCAGCAGAGATGAGGGGGCGTATTTT.

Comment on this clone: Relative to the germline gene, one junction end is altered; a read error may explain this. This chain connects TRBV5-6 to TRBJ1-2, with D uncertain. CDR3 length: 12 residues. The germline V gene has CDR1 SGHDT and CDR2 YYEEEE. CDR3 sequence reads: CASSAGRPPISF. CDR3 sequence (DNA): TGTGCCAGCAGCGCCGGACGCCCCCCGATCTCCTTC.

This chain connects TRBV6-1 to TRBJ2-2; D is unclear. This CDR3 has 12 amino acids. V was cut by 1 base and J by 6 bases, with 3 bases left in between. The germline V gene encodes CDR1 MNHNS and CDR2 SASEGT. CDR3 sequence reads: CASSEGSGELFF. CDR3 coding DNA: TGTGCCAGCAGTGAAGGATCCGGGGAGCTGTTTTTT.

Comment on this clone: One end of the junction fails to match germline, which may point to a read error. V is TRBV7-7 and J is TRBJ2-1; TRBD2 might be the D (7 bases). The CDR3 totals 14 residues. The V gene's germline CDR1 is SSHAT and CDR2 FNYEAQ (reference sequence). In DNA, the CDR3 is TGTGCTAGCAGCCGAGTGGGGGAGGGGGATGAGCAGTTCTTC. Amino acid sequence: CASSRVGEGDEQFF. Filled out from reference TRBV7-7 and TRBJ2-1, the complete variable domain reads GAGVSQSPRYKVTKRGQDVTLRCDPISSHATLYWYQQALGQGPEFLTYFNYEAQPDKSGLPSDRFSAERPEGSISTLTIQRTEQRDSAMYRCASSRVGEGDEQFFGPGTRLTVL.

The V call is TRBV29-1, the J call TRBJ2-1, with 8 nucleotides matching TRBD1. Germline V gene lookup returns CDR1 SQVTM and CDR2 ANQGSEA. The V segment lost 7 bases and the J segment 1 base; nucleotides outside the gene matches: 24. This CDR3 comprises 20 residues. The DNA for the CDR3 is TGCAGCGCACCGAGGGGCGACAGGGGAGGTGAAATATGGTCCTACAATGAGCAGTTCTTC. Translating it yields CSAPRGDRGGEIWSYNEQFF.

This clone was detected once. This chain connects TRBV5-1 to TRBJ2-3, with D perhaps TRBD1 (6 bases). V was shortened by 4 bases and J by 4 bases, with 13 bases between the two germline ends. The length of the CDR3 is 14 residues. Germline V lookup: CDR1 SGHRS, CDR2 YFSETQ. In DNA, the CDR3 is TGCGCCAGCAGCCGGCTCAGGGGTTCAGATACGCAGTATTTT. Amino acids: CASSRLRGSDTQYF.

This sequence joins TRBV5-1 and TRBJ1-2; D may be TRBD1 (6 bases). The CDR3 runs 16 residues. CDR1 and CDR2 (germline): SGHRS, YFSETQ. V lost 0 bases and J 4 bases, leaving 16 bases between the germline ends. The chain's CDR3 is CASSLVGTGTTYGYTF. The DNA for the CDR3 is TGCGCCAGCAGCTTGGTTGGCACAGGGACTACCTATGGCTACACCTTC.

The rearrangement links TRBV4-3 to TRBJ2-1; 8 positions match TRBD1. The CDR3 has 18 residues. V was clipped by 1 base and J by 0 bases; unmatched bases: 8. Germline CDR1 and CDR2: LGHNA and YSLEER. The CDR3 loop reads CASSQAPQGASSYNEQFF. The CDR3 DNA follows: TGCGCCAGCAGCCAAGCCCCGCAGGGGGCGAGCTCCTACAATGAGCAGTTCTTC.

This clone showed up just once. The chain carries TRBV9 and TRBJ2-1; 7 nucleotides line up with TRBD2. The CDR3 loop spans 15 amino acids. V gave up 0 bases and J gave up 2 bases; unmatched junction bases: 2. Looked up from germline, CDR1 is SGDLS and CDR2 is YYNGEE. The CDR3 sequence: CASSVVGGAYNEQFF. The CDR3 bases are TGTGCCAGCAGCGTAGTTGGGGGGGCCTACAATGAGCAGTTCTTC. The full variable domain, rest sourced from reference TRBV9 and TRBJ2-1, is DSGVTQTPKHLITATGQRVTLRCSPRSGDLSVYWYQQSLDQGLQFLIQYYNGEERAKGNILERFSAQQFPDLHSELNLSSLELGDSALYFCASSVVGGAYNEQFFGPGTRLTVL.

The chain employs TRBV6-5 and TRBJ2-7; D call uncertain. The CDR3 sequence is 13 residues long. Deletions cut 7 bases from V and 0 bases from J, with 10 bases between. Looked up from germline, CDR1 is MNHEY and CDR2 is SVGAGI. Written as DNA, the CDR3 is TGTGCCAGCACCCAGTCCTCCTCCTACGAGCAGTACTTC. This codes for CASTQSSSYEQYF.

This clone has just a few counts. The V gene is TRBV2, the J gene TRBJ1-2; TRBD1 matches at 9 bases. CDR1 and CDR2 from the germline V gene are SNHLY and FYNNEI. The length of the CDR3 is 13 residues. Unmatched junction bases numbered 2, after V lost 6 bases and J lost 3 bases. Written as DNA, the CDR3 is TGTGCCAGCAGCCGGGACAGGGACTATGGCTACACCTTC. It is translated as CASSRDRDYGYTF. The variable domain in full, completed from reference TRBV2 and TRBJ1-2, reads EPEVTQTPSHQVTQMGQEVILRCVPISNHLYFYWYRQILGQKVEFLVSFYNNEISEKSEIFDDQFSVERPDGSNFTLKIRSTKLEDSAMYFCASSRDRDYGYTFGSGTRLTVV.

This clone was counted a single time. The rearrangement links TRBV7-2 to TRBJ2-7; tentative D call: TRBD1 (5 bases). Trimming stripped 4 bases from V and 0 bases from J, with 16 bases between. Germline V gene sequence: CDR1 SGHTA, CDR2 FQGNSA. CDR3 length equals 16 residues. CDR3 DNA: TGTGCCAGCAGCTCCATCCTTAGTCAGGGCTCCTACGAGCAGTACTTC. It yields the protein CASSSILSQGSYEQYF.

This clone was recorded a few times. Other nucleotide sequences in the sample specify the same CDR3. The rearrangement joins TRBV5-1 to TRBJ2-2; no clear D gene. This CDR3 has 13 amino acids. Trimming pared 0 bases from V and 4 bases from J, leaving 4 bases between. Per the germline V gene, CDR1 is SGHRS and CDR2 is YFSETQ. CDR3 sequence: CASSLASTGELFF. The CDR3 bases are TGCGCCAGCAGCTTGGCAAGCACCGGGGAGCTGTTTTTT.

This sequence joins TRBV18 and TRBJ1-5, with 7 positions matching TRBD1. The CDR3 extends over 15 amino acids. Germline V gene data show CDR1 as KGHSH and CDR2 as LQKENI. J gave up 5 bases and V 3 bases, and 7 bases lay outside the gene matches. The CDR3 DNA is TGTGCCAGCTCACCGGCGACAGGGTTTGATCAGCCCCAGCATTTT. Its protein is CASSPATGFDQPQHF.

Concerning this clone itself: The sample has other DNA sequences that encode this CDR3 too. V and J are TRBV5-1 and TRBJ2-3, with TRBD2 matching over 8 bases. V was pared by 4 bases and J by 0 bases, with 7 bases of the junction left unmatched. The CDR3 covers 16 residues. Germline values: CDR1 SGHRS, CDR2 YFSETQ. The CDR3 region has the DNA TGCGCCAGCAGCCCCGGACTAGCAGATAGCACAGATACGCAGTATTTT. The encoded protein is CASSPGLADSTDTQYF.